The 23 T cell receptor beta chains below were found in one sample sequenced in a study of CD8 T cells in ankylosing spondylitis. TCRdb passed the 5' RACE reads through MiXCR, listing each CDR3 protein once. The repertoire consists of approximately 340,000 distinct CDR3 sequences, with around 15% occurring once and the leading ten covering 0.85% to 1.4%. The sequencing sample was made of blood, either unsorted or a sorted T cell fraction (not recorded which). Source of these receptors: a male donor with ankylosing spondylitis or in good health (not recorded which).

This clonotype was recorded a few times. The rearrangement uses TRBV11-2 and TRBJ1-5; weak D call: TRBD1 (5 bases). Germline V gene data show CDR1 as SGHAT and CDR2 as FQNNGV. This CDR3 has 13 amino acids. The V and J ends lost 3 bases and 9 bases respectively, with 12 bases between them. This CDR3 is CASSFSGAGPQHF. The CDR3 nucleotides are TGTGCCAGCAGCTTCTCCGGGGCTGGGCCCCAGCATTTT.

The chain joins TRBV4-1 to TRBJ2-5; 7 positions agree with TRBD1. Germline trimming cut 1 base from V and 5 bases from J; bases unmatched to any gene: 4. The germline V gene encodes CDR1 MGHRA and CDR2 YSYEKL. The CDR3 has 14 amino acids. The CDR3 nucleotides are TGCGCCAGCAGCCAAGTCAGGGGACAGGAGACCCAGTACTTC. Translating it yields CASSQVRGQETQYF.

Only a few counts were recorded for this clonotype. The chain uses TRBV12-3 or TRBV12-4 and TRBJ2-5; 11 bases match TRBD2. The CDR3 is made up of 16 amino acids. Germline trimming cut 3 bases from V and 1 base from J; bases unmatched to any gene: 4. Written as DNA, the CDR3 is TGTGCCAGCAGTTTTTTAGCGGGGGGGATCCAAGAGACCCAGTACTTC. Protein product: CASSFLAGGIQETQYF.

The chain employs TRBV5-1 and TRBJ2-7; no clear D gene. V was shortened by 4 bases and J by 2 bases, with 22 bases between the two germline ends. This CDR3 has 17 amino acids. The germline V gene has CDR1 SGHRS and CDR2 YFSETQ. DNA of the CDR3: TGCGCCAGCAGCCCCGGCCCGGAAGGGCGGTCTCCCTACGAGCAGTACTTC. It encodes CASSPGPEGRSPYEQYF.

The table lists this clonotype with many counts. The chain links TRBV29-1 to TRBJ1-1; 7 positions agree with TRBD1. The J segment lost 4 bases and the V segment lost 7 bases, leaving 6 bases of the junction unmatched. This CDR3 is 12 amino acids long. Germline CDR1 SQVTM, CDR2 ANQGSEA. CDR3 bases: TGCAGCGCCTGGCCAGGGGGCACTGAAGCTTTCTTT. Its translation is CSAWPGGTEAFF.

This clonotype has just a few counts. This sequence joins TRBV6-4 and TRBJ2-1, with D possibly matching TRBD1 (5 bases). Germline V gene lookup returns CDR1 MRHNA and CDR2 SNTAGT. Trimming removed 2 bases at V and 3 bases at J, with 11 bases between. The CDR3 runs to 15 residues. The CDR3 loop reads CASSDQGSSYNEQFF. CDR3 nucleotides: TGTGCCAGCAGTGACCAGGGAAGTAGCTACAATGAGCAGTTCTTC.

This clonotype has ten or more counts. The chain has TRBV7-2 and TRBJ2-3; TRBD2 agrees at 8 bases. Germline CDR1 is SGHTA and CDR2 is FQGNSA. The V and J ends lost 4 bases and 3 bases, in that order; junction bases with no gene match: 9. This CDR3 contains 16 residues. The CDR3 region is CASSSSSGLWTDTQYF. As DNA, the CDR3 is TGTGCCAGCAGCTCTTCTAGCGGGCTGTGGACAGATACGCAGTATTTT.

The rearrangement joins TRBV7-8 to TRBJ1-1, with D perhaps matching TRBD1 (5 bases). V was trimmed by 5 bases and J by 0 bases, leaving 13 bases between them. Germline V gene lookup returns CDR1 SGHVS and CDR2 FQNEAQ. The CDR3 has 15 residues. The CDR3 DNA is TGTGCCAGCAGCCTAAAGAGACAGCTGAACACTGAAGCTTTCTTT. This encodes CASSLKRQLNTEAFF.

This clonotype turned up a few times. The chain has TRBV20-1 and TRBJ2-2; D perhaps matches TRBD2 (6 bases). V lost 3 bases and J lost 4, with 12 bases in between. Germline CDR1 is DFQATT and CDR2 is SNEGSKA (reference sequence). The CDR3 is 14 residues long. CDR3 coding DNA: TGCAGTGCTAGGCGGGACGGTAGCACCGGGGAGCTGTTTTTT. This translates into CSARRDGSTGELFF.

The chain employs TRBV12-3 or TRBV12-4 and TRBJ2-1; D might be TRBD2 (6 bases). Trimming stripped 5 bases from V and 6 bases from J, with 17 bases between. The CDR3 runs to 15 residues. The DNA of the CDR3 is TGTGCCAGCAGTCCCTTTCCCGGGAGTGTCAATGAGCAGTTCTTC. This translates into CASSPFPGSVNEQFF.

The chain employs TRBV7-2 and TRBJ1-3; no definite D call. This CDR3 comprises 16 residues. The V gene lost 5 bases and the J gene lost 0 bases, with 14 bases spanning the gap. Germline assignment: CDR1 SGHTA and CDR2 FQGNSA. The CDR3 DNA is TGTGCCAGCAGCCGTCTGGGCGGGTACTCTGGAAACACCATATATTTT. Amino acids: CASSRLGGYSGNTIYF. The full variable domain, rest sourced from reference TRBV7-2 and TRBJ1-3, is GAGVSQSPSNKVTEKGKDVELRCDPISGHTALYWYRQSLGQGLEFLIYFQGNSAPDKSGLPSDRFSAERTGGSVSTLTIQRTQQEDSAVYLCASSRLGGYSGNTIYFGEGSWLTVV.

The chain employs TRBV10-1 and TRBJ2-2; the D is unclear. Looked up from germline, CDR1 is WNHNN and CDR2 is SYGVQD (reference sequence). V shed 6 bases and J shed 4 bases, with 12 bases lying between them. The CDR3 spans 14 residues. The CDR3 region has the DNA TGCGCCAGCAGGGACGGTTCGGGCACCGGGGAGCTGTTTTTT. This gives the protein CASRDGSGTGELFF.

This clonotype has just a few counts. This chain links TRBV20-1 with TRBJ2-7; no reliable D call. The CDR3 is 16 residues long. With 1 base removed from V and 2 bases from J, the gap between germline ends came to 18 bases. Germline V gene data show CDR1 as DFQATT and CDR2 as SNEGSKA (reference sequence). The DNA for the CDR3 is TGCAGTGCTAGAGCAAATGAACCCCAGTCTACCTACGAGCAGTACTTC. Amino acids: CSARANEPQSTYEQYF.

This clonotype has only a few counts. The chain carries TRBV6-1 and TRBJ1-5, with no clear D. This CDR3 comprises 16 residues. Between the trimmed V and J ends, which lost 6 bases and 7 bases, there was a span of 22 bases. From germline, CDR1 is MNHNS and CDR2 SASEGT. CDR3 amino acids: CASSDGPRDRGQPQHF. The CDR3 DNA is TGTGCCAGCAGCGACGGACCTAGGGATCGGGGACAGCCCCAGCATTTT.

The chain uses TRBV6-1 and TRBJ1-5; the D is unclear. This CDR3 has 13 residues. Germline loops: CDR1 MNHNS, CDR2 SASEGT. V lost 1 base and J 7 bases, leaving 8 bases between the germline ends. The CDR3 protein is CASSEGQFQPQHF. As DNA, the CDR3 is TGTGCCAGCAGTGAAGGGCAGTTCCAGCCCCAGCATTTT.

The V gene is TRBV6-1, the J gene TRBJ2-6; no clear D. The CDR3 has 14 residues. The V gene's germline CDR1 is MNHNS and CDR2 SASEGT. V lost 8 bases and J lost 1, with 9 bases in between. DNA for the CDR3: TGTGCCAGCGGGCCCATTTCTGGGGCCAACGTCCTGACTTTC. Translating gives CASGPISGANVLTF.

The CDR3 spells CAIRAGLDQPQHF. CDR3 sequence (DNA): TGTGCCATCAGGGCCGGGCTGGATCAGCCCCAGCATTTT. The V gene is TRBV10-3, the J gene TRBJ1-5; D not certain. The CDR3 runs to 13 residues. Germline assignment: CDR1 ENHRY and CDR2 SYGVKD. V was cut by 6 bases and J by 5 bases, with 11 bases left in between.

This clonotype was counted only a few times. The CDR3 here is CASSVVAGGVETQYF. The CDR3 DNA follows: TGTGCCAGCAGCGTAGTGGCCGGCGGGGTCGAGACCCAGTACTTC. V is TRBV9 and J is TRBJ2-5; TRBD2 is a possible D gene (6 bases). The ends were cut back, 0 bases at V and 5 bases at J, with 14 bases in the middle. Per germline, CDR1 SGDLS and CDR2 YYNGEE. The CDR3 is made up of 15 amino acids.

The rearrangement joins TRBV4-1 to TRBJ2-3; TRBD2 aligns across 9 bases. The CDR3 consists of 15 residues. V gave up 0 bases and J gave up 6 bases; unmatched junction bases: 4. Germline V CDR1 and CDR2: MGHRA, YSYEKL. This chain's CDR3 is CASSQDPLAGDTQYF. The CDR3 DNA sequence: TGCGCCAGCAGCCAAGATCCGCTAGCGGGGGATACGCAGTATTTT.

There are many counts of this clonotype. The chain has TRBV29-1 and TRBJ2-3; D may be TRBD2 (5 bases). Trimming left V 6 bases short and J 5 bases short, with 12 bases between. Per the germline V gene, CDR1 is SQVTM and CDR2 is ANQGSEA. This CDR3 has 12 residues. The CDR3 loop reads CSVSEGRDTQYF. The CDR3, as DNA: TGCAGCGTCTCTGAGGGCCGAGATACGCAGTATTTT.

This clonotype was found a few times. CDR3 nucleotide sequence: TGCAGTGCTAGTAACTGGGACTCTGGAAACACCATATATTTT. As protein: CSASNWDSGNTIYF. This chain uses TRBV20-1 with TRBJ1-3; D gene unclear. Germline values: CDR1 DFQATT, CDR2 SNEGSKA (reference sequence). This CDR3 comprises 14 residues. Trimming removed 3 bases at V and 0 bases at J, with 9 bases between.

In its sample, this clonotype was seen many times. A junction boundary mismatches the germline segment, possibly from a read error. The CDR3 DNA is TGCGCCAGCAGCCTCGGACAGGGAGCCTACGAGCAGTACTTC. Its translation is CASSLGQGAYEQYF. The chain is built from TRBV5-6 and TRBJ2-7; TRBD1 matches 8 bases. The CDR3 is made up of 14 amino acids. CDR1 and CDR2 (germline): SGHDT, YYEEEE.

V is TRBV11-1 and J is TRBJ2-1; 10 nucleotides line up with TRBD1. Germline V lookup: CDR1 SGHAT, CDR2 FQDESV (reference sequence). The CDR3 is 15 amino acids. The V gene end was trimmed by 5 bases and the J gene end by 7 bases; junction bases not matched to a gene: 8. The CDR3 loop reads CASSREDRGRNEQFF. CDR3 DNA: TGTGCCAGCAGCCGGGAGGACAGGGGGAGGAATGAGCAGTTCTTC.